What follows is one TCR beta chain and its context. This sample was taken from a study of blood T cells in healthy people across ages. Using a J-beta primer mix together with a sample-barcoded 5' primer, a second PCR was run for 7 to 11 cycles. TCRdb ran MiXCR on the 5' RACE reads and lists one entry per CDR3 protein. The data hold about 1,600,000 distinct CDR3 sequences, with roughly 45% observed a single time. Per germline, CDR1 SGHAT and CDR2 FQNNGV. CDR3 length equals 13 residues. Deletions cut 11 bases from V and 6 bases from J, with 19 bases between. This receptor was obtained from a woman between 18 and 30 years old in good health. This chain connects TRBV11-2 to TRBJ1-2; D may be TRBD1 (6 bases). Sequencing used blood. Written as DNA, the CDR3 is TGTGCCTCAAACTTACAGGGCTCCGATGGCTACACCTTC. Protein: CASNLQGSDGYTF.